Reported below is one T cell receptor beta chain. One end of the junction is discordant with germline, which a read error may explain. Original methodology: The assay estimated nucleated cells by amplifying reference gene primers. The data were produced by immunoSEQ multiplex PCR, yet TCRdb's version contains in-frame clones alone and is incomplete. That table furnishes V, J and clone size, whereas the DNA furnished D and trimming. Among around 150,000 clones listed, about 80% were seen once. The CDR3 has 16 residues. Germline CDR1 reads SSHAT; CDR2 reads FNYEAQ (reference sequence). This sample stems from a study of blood T cell repertoires in COVID-19. Study details: In each case, the material was cDNA or gDNA derived from T cells, B-cell-depleted T cells, or PBMCs.

This clonotype originated in a man aged 65-85 years with acute or convalescent COVID-19. Sequenced input: peripheral blood. This sequence joins TRBV7-7 and TRBJ2-1; D uncertain. The chain's CDR3 is CASSLDLGGPYNEQFF. DNA of the CDR3: TGTGCTAGCAGCTTAGACCTTGGTGGCCCCTACAATGAGCAGTTCTTC. Supplemented by reference TRBV7-7 and TRBJ2-1, the full variable domain reads GAGVSQSPRYKVTKRGQDVTLRCDPISSHATLYWYQQALGQGPEFLTYFNYEAQPDKSGLPSDRFSAERPEGSISTLTIQRTEQRDSAMYRCASSLDLGGPYNEQFFGPGTRLTVL.